This entry is about one T cell receptor (beta chain). Sequencing was performed with immunoSEQ multiplex PCR; in TCRdb, only in-frame clones are kept and a portion is missing. In the table there are 250,000 to 350,000 clones, 70% to 90% of which are singletons. The source of the sample is a study of blood T cell repertoires in COVID-19. Germline CDR1 reads MNHEY; CDR2 reads SMNVEV (reference sequence). The CDR3 runs 14 residues. Unmatched junction bases numbered 5, after V lost 1 base and J lost 8 bases. The receptor comes from a woman aged 60 to 75 with acute or convalescent COVID-19. Sequenced input: peripheral blood. The rearrangement links TRBV27 to TRBJ1-2, with 9 bases fitting TRBD1. In DNA, the CDR3 is TGTGCCAGCAGTTTATACGGGACAGGGCTCGGCTACACCTTC. Protein sequence: CASSLYGTGLGYTF.